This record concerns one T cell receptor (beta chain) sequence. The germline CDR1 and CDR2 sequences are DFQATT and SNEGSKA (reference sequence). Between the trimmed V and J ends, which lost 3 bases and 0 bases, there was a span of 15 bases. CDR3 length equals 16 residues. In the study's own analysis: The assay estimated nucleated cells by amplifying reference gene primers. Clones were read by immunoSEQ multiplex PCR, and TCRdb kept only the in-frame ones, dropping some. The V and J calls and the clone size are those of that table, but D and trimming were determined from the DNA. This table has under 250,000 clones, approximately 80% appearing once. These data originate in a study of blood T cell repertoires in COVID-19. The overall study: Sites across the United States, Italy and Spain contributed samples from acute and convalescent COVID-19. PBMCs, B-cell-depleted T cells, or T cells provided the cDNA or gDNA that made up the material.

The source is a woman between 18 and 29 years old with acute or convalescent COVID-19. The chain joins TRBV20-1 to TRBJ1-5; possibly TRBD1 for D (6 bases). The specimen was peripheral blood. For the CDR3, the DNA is TGCAGTGCTAGTGCTCCGGGACAAGTTAGCAATCAGCCCCAGCATTTT. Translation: CSASAPGQVSNQPQHF.